These 7 T cell receptor beta chains originate from one sample sequenced in a study of T cell changes during pregnancy in multiple sclerosis (dated by TCRdb to between 2018 and 2021). The method behind the library was the immunoSEQ multiplex PCR assay. Entries here come from immuneACCESS through TCRdb and include only in-frame sequences with V and J called. Some clones fail to appear in such tables; in the studies checked, an unresolved V gene covers under half of the shortfall, and the cause of the remainder is unknown. The sample includes tens of thousands of clones, with around 90% observed a single time. The leading ten clones occupy approximately 1.8% of the sample. The source material was peripheral blood, sampled in the first trimester of pregnancy. Receptors were obtained from a female donor in good health, enrolled as a control in a pregnancy study.

The chain recombines TRBV19 with TRBJ1-1; D call uncertain. Germline lookup yields CDR1 LNHDA and CDR2 SQIVND (reference sequence). This CDR3 spans 14 amino acids. The V end lost 1 base, the J end lost 2 bases, and 8 bases lay between the germline ends. In DNA, the CDR3 is TGTGCCAGTAGTATAGGGAGCGAAAACACTGAAGCTTTCTTT. Translation gives CASSIGSENTEAFF.

V and J are TRBV27 and TRBJ2-4, with D possibly being TRBD1 (6 bases). Germline V lookup: CDR1 MNHEY, CDR2 SMNVEV (reference sequence). The CDR3 has 18 amino acids. Trimming stripped 5 bases from V and 3 bases from J, with 23 bases between. The CDR3 loop reads CASSPRTALRDVKNIQYF. CDR3 nucleotide sequence: TGTGCCAGCAGTCCCAGGACAGCCCTCCGTGATGTCAAAAACATTCAGTACTTC.

The chain couples TRBV10-1 to TRBJ2-3; 7 nucleotides line up with TRBD2. J gave up 0 bases and V 8 bases, and 8 bases lay outside the gene matches. There are 15 residues in the CDR3. Per the germline V gene, CDR1 is WNHNN and CDR2 is SYGVQD (reference sequence). CDR3 amino acids: CASFPFSGSTDTQYF. The CDR3 DNA follows: TGCGCCAGCTTCCCATTTAGCGGGAGCACAGATACGCAGTATTTT.

This clone was counted once. The rearrangement uses TRBV7-9 and TRBJ2-5; 10 nucleotides line up with TRBD1. The CDR3 sequence is 15 residues long. Germline V gene lookup returns CDR1 SEHNR and CDR2 FQNEAQ (reference sequence). Trimming removed 4 bases from V and 4 bases from J; junction bases left unmatched: 6. The CDR3 nucleotides are TGTGCCAGCAGCTCGTTGACAGGGGGCGGAGAGACCCAGTACTTC. Its protein is CASSSLTGGGETQYF.

The V call is TRBV5-1, the J call TRBJ2-2, with 9 bases lining up with TRBD2. Germline assignment: CDR1 SGHRS and CDR2 YFSETQ. V lost 2 bases to trimming and J lost 6 bases; unmatched junction nucleotides: 8. The CDR3 consists of 16 residues. CDR3 in amino acids: CASSLVGTSSAGELFF. The DNA for the CDR3 is TGCGCCAGCAGCTTAGTTGGGACTAGCAGTGCCGGGGAGCTGTTTTTT.

The genes are TRBV27 and TRBJ2-1, with D maybe TRBD1 (5 bases). CDR3 length equals 11 residues. CDR1 and CDR2 from the germline V gene are MNHEY and SMNVEV (reference sequence). The V end lost 5 bases, the J end lost 7 bases, and 6 bases lay between the germline ends. The chain's CDR3 is CASSDSNEQFF. DNA for the CDR3: TGTGCCAGCAGTGACAGTAATGAGCAGTTCTTC.

V and J are TRBV5-4 and TRBJ2-7; 7 bases align to TRBD1. V lost 2 bases to trimming and J lost 4 bases; unmatched junction nucleotides: 12. The CDR3 contains 16 residues. Germline V gene lookup returns CDR1 SGHNT and CDR2 YYREEE (reference sequence). In DNA form, the CDR3 reads TGTGCCAGCAGCTTCGGAGTGGAAAGGGGGCGTTACGAGCAGTACTTC. Translation gives CASSFGVERGRYEQYF.